This entry features one TCR beta chain sequence. The V gene's germline CDR1 is SNHLY and CDR2 FYNNEI. The CDR3 has 14 residues. V shed 6 bases and J 3 bases; nucleotides not matched to a gene: 5. The repertoire was sequenced with immunoSEQ multiplex PCR; TCRdb's copy has only in-frame clones and lacks some. Here the sample spans hundreds of thousands of clones, around 87% being singletons. These data come from a study of shared T cell receptors in the human thymus. This sample was also put to use in a study of human thymus T cells. That paper adds: Resections were taken during corrective heart surgery, and the thymus tissue came from these. Repertoires sampled from thymus and blood appeared biased in V and J gene usage.

Material for sequencing was thymocytes. The chain has TRBV2 and TRBJ1-5, with 7 bases that match TRBD1. The clonotype was recovered from a boy under two years old with a congenital heart defect. In DNA, the CDR3 is TGTGCCAGCAGCGCGGGACAGAACAATCAGCCCCAGCATTTT. It encodes CASSAGQNNQPQHF. Complete variable domain (other parts from reference TRBV2 and TRBJ1-5): EPEVTQTPSHQVTQMGQEVILRCVPISNHLYFYWYRQILGQKVEFLVSFYNNEISEKSEIFDDQFSVERPDGSNFTLKIRSTKLEDSAMYFCASSAGQNNQPQHFGDGTRLSIL.